A single sample is the source of the 18 T cell receptor beta chains below, sequenced in a study of T cells expressing NK-cell markers (dated by TCRdb to the early 2020s). The library was generated by 5' RACE. For sequencing, an Illumina HiSeq 2000 was employed. With the reads reprocessed by TCRdb, a single entry stands for each CDR3 protein sequence and no DNA is reported. The table for this sample shows 350,000 to 500,000 distinct CDR3 sequences. Of the sample, 7.3% falls within the top ten clones. Sequenced material: blood T cells: a sorted CD56 or NKG2C T cell subset, CD4+ or CD8+ T cells, or bulk PBMC T cells (not recorded which). The receptors shown here come from a woman aged 18-70 years in good health.

The rearrangement uses TRBV6-2 or TRBV6-3 and TRBJ2-7; TCRdb reports TRBD2, a call that lacks DNA to check it against. This CDR3 has 11 residues. CDR1 is MNHEY and CDR2 is SVGEGT in the germline V gene. CDR3 protein: CASRETYEQYF.

The chain couples TRBV6-5 to TRBJ1-2. The CDR3 contains 16 residues. Germline lookup yields CDR1 MNHEY and CDR2 SVGAGI. The CDR3 sequence: CASSYSEVGNIYGYTF.

The chain uses TRBV7-3 and TRBJ1-2; the TCRdb call, TRBD1, lacks DNA for checking. Germline V CDR1 and CDR2: SGHTA, FQGTGA. The CDR3 contains 16 residues. This chain's CDR3 is CASSLGGGRSVHGYTF.

The gene calls are TRBV4-1 and TRBJ2-1; the D call from TCRdb, TRBD2, cannot be confirmed without DNA. The CDR3 is 15 amino acids. Germline CDR1 is MGHRA and CDR2 is YSYEKL. The CDR3 loop is CASNPGPALGDEQFF.

The chain uses TRBV5-1 and TRBJ1-5; TCRdb indicates TRBD1, and absent DNA this call remains unverified. In germline, CDR1 is SGHRS, CDR2 YFSETQ. The CDR3 runs to 15 residues. Here the CDR3 reads CASSQWGASNQPQHF.

The V call is TRBV7-2, the J call TRBJ2-3; the TCRdb D gene call, TRBD2, has no DNA to confirm it. This CDR3 is 16 amino acids long. Germline CDR1 SGHTA, CDR2 FQGNSA. The CDR3 is CASSLVGAPSTDTQYF.

The V call is TRBV6-1, the J call TRBJ2-6. Germline V gene lookup returns CDR1 MNHNS and CDR2 SASEGT. CDR3 length equals 16 residues. The CDR3 reads CASTKESTSGANVLTF.

The chain joins TRBV4-1 to TRBJ1-1; TCRdb names TRBD1, which stays unverified in the absence of DNA. The CDR3 is made up of 15 amino acids. CDR1 and CDR2 from the germline V gene are MGHRA and YSYEKL. This chain's CDR3 is CASSRQGGVNTEAFF.

This rearrangement joins TRBV6-1 to TRBJ2-1; there is no DNA to check the TCRdb D call of TRBD1. Per the germline V gene, CDR1 is MNHNS and CDR2 is SASEGT. The length of the CDR3 is 15 residues. CDR3 protein: CASSTGQGEINEQFF.

The CDR3 is CASSEEGARYNEQFF. The chain has TRBV2 and TRBJ2-1; the TRBD1 assignment by TCRdb is unverifiable without DNA. Germline lookup yields CDR1 SNHLY and CDR2 FYNNEI. This CDR3 is 15 amino acids long.

V and J are TRBV18 and TRBJ1-4. The germline V gene encodes CDR1 KGHSH and CDR2 LQKENI. This CDR3 has 15 amino acids. CDR3 in amino acids: CASSPPGQVNEKLFF.

This rearrangement joins TRBV24-1 to TRBJ2-1; the TRBD1 assignment by TCRdb is unverifiable without DNA. Germline V gene sequence: CDR1 KGHDR, CDR2 SFDVKD. This CDR3 is 15 amino acids long. This chain's CDR3 is CATSDPSDRGNEQFF.

The chain employs TRBV5-6 and TRBJ1-5. Germline V gene sequence: CDR1 SGHDT, CDR2 YYEEEE. The CDR3 spans 14 residues. This chain's CDR3 is CASSLVGSGQPQHF. The full variable domain, its missing parts supplied by reference TRBV5-6 and TRBJ1-5, is DAGVTQSPTHLIKTRGQQVTLRCSPKSGHDTVSWYQQALGQGPQFIFQYYEEEERQRGNFPDRFSGHQFPNYSSELNVNALLLGDSALYLCASSLVGSGQPQHFGDGTRLSIL.

V is TRBV28 and J is TRBJ2-1; the D gene TCRdb calls, TRBD2, cannot be checked with no DNA. Germline-derived CDR1 and CDR2 are MDHEN and SYDVKM. This CDR3 region has 14 residues. The CDR3 sequence: CASSSHGRADEQFF.

This chain joins TRBV19 and TRBJ1-3. CDR1 and CDR2 (germline): LNHDA, SQIVND (reference sequence). The CDR3 extends over 17 amino acids. The CDR3 sequence: CASSMFGPSGAGNTIYF.

The chain is built from TRBV28 and TRBJ2-5; TCRdb names TRBD2, which stays unverified in the absence of DNA. Germline values: CDR1 MDHEN, CDR2 SYDVKM. The CDR3 runs 14 residues. CDR3 sequence reads: CASSPSPIQETQYF.

The V call is TRBV6-2 or TRBV6-3, the J call TRBJ2-7; TCRdb selects TRBD1, and the lack of DNA leaves this call unchecked. This CDR3 has 14 residues. Germline-derived CDR1 and CDR2 are MNHEY and SVGEGT. The CDR3 loop reads CASSLTGTDYEQYF.

V is TRBV20-1 and J is TRBJ2-1; with no DNA, the TCRdb D assignment of TRBD1 cannot be verified. This CDR3 comprises 13 residues. The germline gives CDR1 DFQATT, CDR2 SNEGSKA (reference sequence). CDR3 region: CSAGGLTANEQFF.